Listed here are 28 T cell receptor beta chains from one sample, sequenced in a study of technical replicates of blood from a few donors. Sequenced by immunoSEQ multiplex PCR; TCRdb stores in-frame clones only, minus some. Among about 83,000 clones, approximately 94% were seen once, and the ten largest hold roughly 0.22%. The sample taken for sequencing was T cells isolated from PBMCs. These TCRs come from a human donor in good health.

The chain employs TRBV5-1 and TRBJ2-3; perhaps TRBD1 as D (6 bases). The CDR3 totals 15 residues. Germline loops: CDR1 SGHRS, CDR2 YFSETQ. The germline V and J ends were trimmed by 1 base and 0 bases, with 9 bases remaining between them. CDR3 DNA: TGCGCCAGCAGCTTGCAGGGGACGAGCACAGATACGCAGTATTTT. As protein: CASSLQGTSTDTQYF. The full variable domain, completed using reference TRBV5-1 and TRBJ2-3, is KAGVTQTPRYLIKTRGQQVTLSCSPISGHRSVSWYQQTPGQGLQFLFEYFSETQRNKGNFPGRFSGRQFSNSRSEMNVSTLELGDSALYLCASSLQGTSTDTQYFGPGTRLTVL.

The chain carries TRBV11-3 and TRBJ1-1, with 8 bases lining up with TRBD1. Germline assignment: CDR1 SGHNT and CDR2 YENEEA. J was trimmed by 1 base and V by 4 bases; bases with no gene match: 5. This CDR3 contains 15 residues. In DNA form, the CDR3 reads TGTGCCAGCAGCTCTGCCGACAGGGGGAACACTGAAGCTTTCTTT. This encodes CASSSADRGNTEAFF.

This rearrangement joins TRBV7-9 to TRBJ2-5; TRBD1 matches 11 bases. Germline loops: CDR1 SEHNR, CDR2 FQNEAQ (reference sequence). This CDR3 has 16 residues. V shed 4 bases, J shed 3 bases, and the junction held 7 bases outside the gene matches. Here the CDR3 DNA reads TGTGCCAGCAGCTCCCCGGGACAGGGGGAAGAAGAGACCCAGTACTTC. It encodes CASSSPGQGEEETQYF.

V gene TRBV9 combines with J gene TRBJ2-7; D might be TRBD2 (5 bases). In germline, CDR1 is SGDLS, CDR2 YYNGEE. The CDR3 has 13 amino acids. The V gene lost 0 bases and the J gene lost 5 bases, with 9 bases spanning the gap. The CDR3 is CASSVAPEDEQYF. In nucleotides, the CDR3 is TGTGCCAGCAGCGTAGCCCCGGAGGACGAGCAGTACTTC. Full variable domain (rest looked up from reference TRBV9 and TRBJ2-7): DSGVTQTPKHLITATGQRVTLRCSPRSGDLSVYWYQQSLDQGLQFLIQYYNGEERAKGNILERFSAQQFPDLHSELNLSSLELGDSALYFCASSVAPEDEQYFGPGTRLTVT.

The rearrangement joins TRBV5-1 to TRBJ2-1, with 13 positions matching TRBD2. J gave up 0 bases and V 4 bases, and 4 bases lay outside the gene matches. There are 17 residues in the CDR3. The germline V gene has CDR1 SGHRS and CDR2 YFSETQ. The CDR3 loop reads CASSPGLAGHSYNEQFF. CDR3 bases: TGCGCCAGCAGCCCGGGACTAGCGGGACACTCCTACAATGAGCAGTTCTTC.

This clone was seen only once. The J gene is TRBJ1-1, the V gene TRBV4-2; no reliable D call. The CDR3 spans 15 residues. CDR1 is LGHNA and CDR2 is YNFKEQ in the germline V gene. Trimming stripped 0 bases from V and 0 bases from J, with 8 bases between. DNA of the CDR3: TGTGCCAGCAGCCAAGACGTCGGGATGAACACTGAAGCTTTCTTT. Translation: CASSQDVGMNTEAFF.

The rearrangement links TRBV7-9 to TRBJ1-5; 10 bases are shared with TRBD1. V shed 5 bases, J shed 5 bases, and the junction held 6 bases outside the gene matches. This CDR3 is built from 15 residues. In germline, CDR1 is SEHNR, CDR2 FQNEAQ (reference sequence). The CDR3 is CASSEGQGLDQPQHF. In DNA form, the CDR3 reads TGTGCCAGCAGCGAGGGACAGGGGTTGGATCAGCCCCAGCATTTT.

V usage is TRBV27 and J usage is TRBJ2-7, with TRBD1 as a possible D gene (5 bases). The CDR3 is 13 amino acids. Per germline, CDR1 MNHEY and CDR2 SMNVEV (reference sequence). Trimming pared 0 bases from V and 8 bases from J, leaving 11 bases between. The CDR3 bases are TGTGCCAGCAGTTTATCGGGGTTGGGGCAGCAGTACTTC. Encoded protein: CASSLSGLGQQYF.

The chain joins TRBV4-1 to TRBJ2-1; 13 nucleotides agree with TRBD2. After removal of 3 bases from V and 7 bases from J, the junction contained 12 bases not matched to a gene. The CDR3 totals 18 residues. The germline CDR1 and CDR2 sequences are MGHRA and YSYEKL. CDR3 sequence (DNA): TGCGCCAGCAGCCACGGGACTAGCGGGAACACCAGGAGTAATGAGCAGTTCTTC. Encoded protein: CASSHGTSGNTRSNEQFF.

The chain recombines TRBV9 with TRBJ1-3; TRBD1 matches 7 bases. With V trimmed by 0 bases and J by 0 bases, 6 bases remained unmatched. The length of the CDR3 is 17 residues. Germline V gene data show CDR1 as SGDLS and CDR2 as YYNGEE. The CDR3 DNA reads as TGTGCCAGCAGCGTAGCTGGACAGGTAGGCTCTGGAAACACCATATATTTT. Protein sequence: CASSVAGQVGSGNTIYF.

This chain uses TRBV4-1 with TRBJ1-4; no clear D. The CDR3 is 17 residues long. Trimming took off 3 bases at V and 8 bases at J, with 22 bases between the two ends. Per the germline V gene, CDR1 is MGHRA and CDR2 is YSYEKL. CDR3 amino acids: CASSHGKIETPREKLFF. As DNA, the CDR3 is TGCGCCAGCAGCCACGGAAAGATTGAGACACCCCGCGAAAAACTGTTTTTT.

This clone was seen just once. This rearrangement joins TRBV4-1 to TRBJ2-2, with TRBD2 matching 9 bases. V lost 1 base and J lost 6; bases outside the gene matches: 6. This CDR3 has 16 residues. Germline CDR1 reads MGHRA; CDR2 reads YSYEKL. The CDR3 protein is CASSQVRGGGPGELFF. The CDR3 region has the DNA TGCGCCAGCAGCCAAGTGCGGGGGGGCGGTCCCGGGGAGCTGTTTTTT.

V gene TRBV6-6 combines with J gene TRBJ2-7, with 9 bases lining up with TRBD1. Trimming cost V 5 bases and J 4 bases; bases outside gene matches: 9. CDR1 is MNHNY, CDR2 SVGAGI, per germline (reference sequence). This CDR3 is built from 15 residues. The CDR3 loop reads CASSTPGQGLYEQYF. CDR3 coding DNA: TGTGCCAGCAGTACCCCGGGACAGGGTCTATACGAGCAGTACTTC.

V gene TRBV29-1 combines with J gene TRBJ2-5, with TRBD2 matching 7 bases. CDR3 length: 13 amino acids. Per the germline V gene, CDR1 is SQVTM and CDR2 is ANQGSEA. The CDR3 spells CSLRSGAFQTQYF. The CDR3 DNA follows: TGCAGTTTGAGGAGCGGGGCGTTTCAGACCCAGTACTTC. Complete variable domain (other parts from reference TRBV29-1 and TRBJ2-5): SAVISQKPSRDICQRGTSLTIQCQVDSQVTMMFWYRQQPGQSLTLIATANQGSEATYESGFVIDKFPISRPNLTFSTLTVSNMSPEDSSIYLCSLRSGAFQTQYFGPGTRLLVL.

This chain connects TRBV29-1 to TRBJ2-7; D is unclear. CDR3 size: 12 residues. Germline V gene lookup returns CDR1 SQVTM and CDR2 ANQGSEA. The germline V and J ends were trimmed by 7 bases and 3 bases, with 13 bases remaining between them. CDR3 sequence reads: CSAAVNSYEQYF. The CDR3 DNA follows: TGCAGCGCCGCCGTGAATAGCTACGAGCAGTACTTC.

The rearrangement links TRBV28 to TRBJ2-5, with no clear D. V lost 6 bases and J 2 bases, leaving 19 bases between the germline ends. Per the germline V gene, CDR1 is MDHEN and CDR2 is SYDVKM. This CDR3 has 16 residues. The CDR3 here is CASSPRSGTDQETQYF. The DNA of the CDR3 is TGTGCCAGCAGCCCAAGATCAGGAACCGATCAAGAGACCCAGTACTTC.

This chain joins TRBV7-8 and TRBJ1-2; D possibly corresponds to TRBD1 (6 bases). V was cut by 5 bases and J by 4 bases, with 11 bases left in between. This CDR3 comprises 13 residues. In germline, CDR1 is SGHVS, CDR2 FQNEAQ. In DNA, the CDR3 is TGTGCCAGCAGCCTCCAGGGGCGCTATGGCTACACCTTC. This sequence encodes CASSLQGRYGYTF.

The V call is TRBV29-1, the J call TRBJ2-1; TRBD2 matches 7 bases. Trimming at V came to 4 bases and at J to 0 bases, leaving 18 bases not matched to a gene. The CDR3 covers 19 residues. Looked up from germline, CDR1 is SQVTM and CDR2 is ANQGSEA. In DNA form, the CDR3 reads TGCAGCGTTGCTTTTGGAGGCGGGGGTGAAAATAGCTCCTACAATGAGCAGTTCTTC. Translating gives CSVAFGGGGENSSYNEQFF.

The chain carries TRBV2 and TRBJ1-2; D is perhaps TRBD1 (6 bases). Trimming shortened V by 6 bases and J by 7 bases, and 9 bases separated the two germline ends. Germline V gives CDR1 SNHLY, CDR2 FYNNEI. The CDR3 totals 11 residues. The CDR3 DNA follows: TGTGCCAGCAGCTACAGGGCTGGCTACACCTTC. As protein: CASSYRAGYTF.

The genes are TRBV27 and TRBJ1-6, with D unclear. Trimming shortened V by 1 base and J by 6 bases, and 19 bases separated the two germline ends. CDR1 is MNHEY, CDR2 SMNVEV, per germline (reference sequence). This CDR3 is 18 amino acids long. This CDR3 reads CASSLYPLGGSLNSPLHF. The DNA of the CDR3 is TGTGCCAGCAGTTTATACCCCTTGGGAGGGTCCCTTAATTCACCCCTCCACTTT.

V usage is TRBV29-1 and J usage is TRBJ2-7; TRBD1 is a possible D gene (5 bases). This CDR3 has 12 amino acids. Germline V gives CDR1 SQVTM, CDR2 ANQGSEA. The V gene lost 0 bases and the J gene lost 7 bases, with 10 bases spanning the gap. The CDR3 coding sequence is TGCAGCGTTGAAGATCAAAGGGGAGAGCAGTACTTC. This codes for CSVEDQRGEQYF.

The rearrangement uses TRBV6-1 and TRBJ2-4, with a tentative D call TRBD2 (6 bases). V lost 1 base, J lost 0 bases, and 13 bases lay in between. CDR3 length equals 17 residues. Germline CDR1 reads MNHNS; CDR2 reads SASEGT. Written as DNA, the CDR3 is TGTGCCAGCAGTGAAGGTTGGGGGGTTACAGCCAAAAACATTCAGTACTTC. This codes for CASSEGWGVTAKNIQYF.

This sequence joins TRBV4-1 and TRBJ1-2; 7 bases line up with TRBD1. V was pared by 4 bases and J by 4 bases, with 12 bases of the junction left unmatched. The CDR3 is 16 residues long. Germline V gives CDR1 MGHRA, CDR2 YSYEKL. The CDR3 region has the DNA TGCGCCAGCAGCCCGCCCGCGGGACAGCTAATCTATGGCTACACCTTC. Protein sequence: CASSPPAGQLIYGYTF.

This chain uses TRBV11-3 with TRBJ1-1, with D maybe TRBD1 (6 bases). Trimming took off 4 bases at V and 7 bases at J, with 13 bases between the two ends. This CDR3 contains 13 residues. Per germline, CDR1 SGHNT and CDR2 YENEEA. CDR3 DNA: TGTGCCAGCAGCTCCACAGGGTTTGTTGAAGCTTTCTTT. Protein: CASSSTGFVEAFF.

The chain carries TRBV10-1 and TRBJ2-1; TRBD2 aligns across 9 bases. J was trimmed by 6 bases and V by 6 bases; bases with no gene match: 15. In germline, CDR1 is WNHNN, CDR2 SYGVQD (reference sequence). The CDR3 totals 17 residues. In nucleotides, the CDR3 is TGCGCCAGCAGCCCCACTAGCGGGCGGAACCCAGGCAATGAGCAGTTCTTC. This translates into CASSPTSGRNPGNEQFF.

The gene calls are TRBV5-4 and TRBJ1-5, with D perhaps TRBD1 (6 bases). Germline V lookup: CDR1 SGHNT, CDR2 YYREEE (reference sequence). The CDR3 is 18 amino acids. V was trimmed by 3 bases and J by 0 bases, leaving 19 bases between them. In DNA form, the CDR3 reads TGTGCCAGCAGCTACAGGGCTCGGTCTGGGTATAGCAATCAGCCCCAGCATTTT. It encodes CASSYRARSGYSNQPQHF.

In its sample, this clone was seen once. The chain employs TRBV28 and TRBJ2-3; D is unresolved. Trimming took off 5 bases at V and 2 bases at J, with 11 bases between the two ends. CDR3 size: 14 residues. Germline V gene data show CDR1 as MDHEN and CDR2 as SYDVKM. CDR3 sequence: CASSRALPTDTQYF. CDR3 nucleotide sequence: TGTGCCAGCAGTAGAGCCCTCCCCACAGATACGCAGTATTTT.

The chain joins TRBV7-9 to TRBJ1-3; 12 nucleotides agree with TRBD1. V lost 4 bases to trimming and J lost 6 bases; unmatched junction nucleotides: 1. Germline values: CDR1 SEHNR, CDR2 FQNEAQ (reference sequence). The CDR3 has 14 residues. CDR3 sequence reads: CASSWGQGANTIYF. The CDR3 DNA reads TGTGCCAGCAGCTGGGGACAGGGGGCAAACACCATATATTTT.